What follows are 13 T cell receptor beta chains derived from one specimen sequenced in a study of T cell repertoires and HLA-DP antigens. Which antigens these TCRs recognize remains unknown. Only in-frame clones appear in the TCRdb table, and some are missing; sequencing was by immunoSEQ multiplex PCR. The sample includes approximately 100,000 clones, more than 75% of them seen just once. Sequenced: CD4+ T cells from PBMCs. The receptors were gathered from a man aged 50-60 years in good health and CMV-seronegative.

The rearrangement joins TRBV5-4 to TRBJ2-1; 7 nucleotides match TRBD2. After removal of 1 base from V and 3 bases from J, the junction contained 4 bases not matched to a gene. The CDR3 totals 15 residues. Germline V lookup: CDR1 SGHNT, CDR2 YYREEE (reference sequence). The CDR3: CASSLFRGSYNEQFF. CDR3 coding DNA: TGTGCCAGCAGCTTGTTCCGCGGGAGCTACAATGAGCAGTTCTTC.

This chain links TRBV7-2 with TRBJ2-1; D gene unclear. Germline CDR1 is SGHTA and CDR2 is FQGNSA. This CDR3 has 13 residues. V was pared by 5 bases and J by 14 bases, with 19 bases between. This chain's CDR3 is CASSEKLGILEFF. The DNA for the CDR3 is TGTGCCAGCAGCGAAAAGCTCGGTATCCTAGAGTTCTTC.

The chain links TRBV23-1 to TRBJ2-1, with D perhaps given as TRBD1 or TRBD2 (5 bases each). TRBV23-1 is an open reading frame whose function is uncertain. V lost 1 base and J 4 bases, leaving 20 bases between the germline ends. The CDR3 is 18 amino acids. The chain's CDR3 is CASSQWAGWEKGYNEQFF. The CDR3 DNA follows: TGCGCCAGCAGTCAATGGGCAGGTTGGGAGAAGGGGTACAATGAGCAGTTCTTC.

The V and J genes are TRBV2 and TRBJ2-7, with a tentative D call TRBD2 (6 bases). CDR1 and CDR2 (germline): SNHLY, FYNNEI. V was cut by 6 bases and J by 2 bases, with 17 bases left in between. The CDR3 totals 15 residues. CDR3 nucleotide sequence: TGTGCCAGCAGGATGGGACTGGAACCGACCTACGAGCAGTACTTC. It yields the protein CASRMGLEPTYEQYF.

In this sample, this clone turned up once. The chain links TRBV4-3 to TRBJ2-7; the match to TRBD1 covers 10 bases. Germline V gene lookup returns CDR1 LGHNA and CDR2 YSLEER. V trimming: 3 bases; J trimming: 4 bases; junction bases outside the gene matches: 6. There are 15 residues in the CDR3. CDR3 bases: TGCGCCAGCAGCCAGGACAGGGGGTCAAGTTACGAGCAGTACTTC. The encoded protein is CASSQDRGSSYEQYF.

This sequence joins TRBV11-2 and TRBJ2-7, with a weak D call TRBD2 (7 bases). Germline CDR1 and CDR2: SGHAT and FQNNGV. The CDR3 has 15 residues. The germline V and J ends were trimmed by 1 base and 2 bases, with 12 bases remaining between them. DNA of the CDR3: TGTGCCAGCAGCTTAGGGGCGGGGGCCCCCTACGAGCAGTACTTC. Its protein product is CASSLGAGAPYEQYF.

The chain is built from TRBV4-1 and TRBJ2-5; 8 nucleotides line up with TRBD2. CDR3 length equals 15 residues. V lost 0 bases, J lost 5 bases, and 5 bases stayed unmatched. The germline V gene encodes CDR1 MGHRA and CDR2 YSYEKL. The CDR3 nucleotides read TGCGCCAGCAGCCAAGAGGGTAGCGGGATCGAGACCCAGTACTTC. Protein: CASSQEGSGIETQYF.

CDR3 nucleotide sequence: TGTGCCAGCTCACCAGGACTGGCAGGGGGCCTTTCTGGGGCCAACGTCCTGACTTTC. This encodes CASSPGLAGGLSGANVLTF. The chain joins TRBV18 to TRBJ2-6; 8 bases agree with TRBD1. Germline V CDR1 and CDR2: KGHSH, LQKENI. With 2 bases clipped from V and 1 base from J, the junction kept 10 bases outside the gene matches. CDR3 length: 19 residues.

The chain joins TRBV19 to TRBJ2-1, with 7 bases that match TRBD2. Trimming took 6 bases from V and 0 from J; bases not matched to a gene: 8. Per germline, CDR1 LNHDA and CDR2 SQIVND (reference sequence). This CDR3 region has 16 residues. The CDR3 loop reads CASRPLAVSSYNEQFF. In DNA form, the CDR3 reads TGTGCCAGTAGACCTCTAGCGGTTAGCTCCTACAATGAGCAGTTCTTC.

The chain has TRBV4-1 and TRBJ1-5; D uncertain. From germline, CDR1 is MGHRA and CDR2 YSYEKL. The length of the CDR3 is 12 residues. The germline V and J ends were trimmed by 5 bases and 4 bases, with 6 bases remaining between them. The CDR3 is CASSGQNQPQHF. DNA of the CDR3: TGCGCCAGCAGCGGGCAGAATCAGCCCCAGCATTTT.

V usage is TRBV7-2 and J usage is TRBJ1-2; no firm D call. Germline CDR1 reads SGHTA; CDR2 reads FQGNSA. The germline V and J ends were trimmed by 1 base and 0 bases, with 12 bases remaining between them. There are 16 residues in the CDR3. The CDR3 region has the DNA TGTGCCAGCAGCTTAGTCAGGACTATTACTAACTATGGCTACACCTTC. It codes for CASSLVRTITNYGYTF.

V usage is TRBV19 and J usage is TRBJ2-7; D gene uncertain. The CDR3 runs 12 residues. Trimming removed 7 bases from V and 0 bases from J, with 7 bases in between. Germline-derived CDR1 and CDR2 are LNHDA and SQIVND (reference sequence). For the CDR3, the DNA is TGTGCCAGTACGGGCTCCTCCTACGAGCAGTACTTC. It is translated as CASTGSSYEQYF.

This clone was counted between two and nine times. The rearrangement uses TRBV5-1 and TRBJ2-3; D gene uncertain. Germline-derived CDR1 and CDR2 are SGHRS and YFSETQ. The CDR3 length is 14 residues. V was cut by 2 bases and J by 0 bases, with 7 bases left in between. The CDR3 here is CASSLLPSTDTQYF. The CDR3 DNA reads as TGCGCCAGCAGCTTACTCCCTAGCACAGATACGCAGTATTTT.